A single sample gave rise to the 11 T cell receptor beta chains below, sequenced in a study of cytomegalovirus exposure and HLA in healthy donors. The assay was immunoSEQ multiplex PCR, and TCRdb's table has in-frame clones only and misses some. The sample has about 250,000 clones; roughly 90% are singletons. The sample consisted of PBMCs. These receptors all stem from a man between 18 and 29 years old in good health and CMV-seropositive.

The V gene is TRBV11-2, the J gene TRBJ2-1; D is unresolved. This CDR3 contains 15 residues. The ends were cut back, 7 bases at V and 1 base at J, with 14 bases in the middle. The V gene's germline CDR1 is SGHAT and CDR2 FQNNGV. The CDR3 DNA is TGTGCCAGCACCCCAGACGGGTCGTCCTACAATGAGCAGTTCTTC. Translated, it gives CASTPDGSSYNEQFF.

The rearrangement links TRBV9 to TRBJ1-4; 8 bases align to TRBD1. V lost 4 bases, J lost 4 bases, and 15 bases stayed unmatched. Germline V CDR1 and CDR2: SGDLS, YYNGEE. The CDR3 is 18 residues long. The CDR3 DNA sequence: TGTGCCAGCAGCCCTTTAGTAGGGACAGGTTCGGTTAATGAAAAACTGTTTTTT. This gives the protein CASSPLVGTGSVNEKLFF.

The CDR3 sequence: CASSESGGGEDEQFF. In DNA, the CDR3 is TGTGCCAGCAGTGAAAGCGGGGGGGGTGAGGATGAGCAGTTCTTC. The genes are TRBV2 and TRBJ2-1; 10 bases match TRBD2. The CDR3 is made up of 15 amino acids. CDR1 SNHLY and CDR2 FYNNEI come from the germline V gene. J gave up 8 bases and V 2 bases, and 6 bases lay outside the gene matches.

V and J are TRBV7-2 and TRBJ1-1, with D perhaps matching TRBD1 (5 bases). Germline V gene data show CDR1 as SGHTA and CDR2 as FQGNSA. V was shortened by 1 base and J by 10 bases, with 13 bases between the two germline ends. This CDR3 comprises 13 residues. CDR3 coding DNA: TGTGCCAGCAGCTTAGAGTCAGGGCGGGGAGCTTTCTTT. Protein product: CASSLESGRGAFF.

The chain carries TRBV27 and TRBJ2-1, with 7 positions matching TRBD2. The CDR3 sequence is 14 residues long. With 10 bases clipped from V and 0 bases from J, the junction kept 6 bases outside the gene matches. CDR1 is MNHEY and CDR2 is SMNVEV in the germline V gene (reference sequence). CDR3 residues: CATQLAASYNEQFF. In DNA, the CDR3 is TGTGCCACCCAGCTAGCGGCCTCCTACAATGAGCAGTTCTTC.

About this clone itself: This CDR3 is also generated by other DNA sequences in the sample. This sequence joins TRBV2 and TRBJ2-7; weak D call: TRBD1 (5 bases). V lost 6 bases, J lost 2 bases, and 8 bases lay in between. CDR3 length: 12 amino acids. CDR1 SNHLY and CDR2 FYNNEI come from the germline V gene. CDR3 sequence (DNA): TGTGCCAGCAGCAGACAGACCTACGAGCAGTACTTC. This encodes CASSRQTYEQYF.

The chain uses TRBV6-5 and TRBJ1-1; D is possibly TRBD1 (6 bases). CDR3 length: 15 residues. Trimming removed 6 bases from V and 1 base from J, with 15 bases in between. Germline V gene data show CDR1 as MNHEY and CDR2 as SVGAGI. CDR3 DNA: TGTGCCAGCAGCACTTGGGGGGCCTCGAACACTGAAGCTTTCTTT. The encoded protein is CASSTWGASNTEAFF.

The V gene is TRBV28, the J gene TRBJ1-2; maybe TRBD1 (5 bases). Trimming pared 6 bases from V and 3 bases from J, leaving 8 bases between. The germline V gene encodes CDR1 MDHEN and CDR2 SYDVKM. The length of the CDR3 is 12 residues. CDR3 in amino acids: CASSPGDYGYTF. The CDR3 region has the DNA TGTGCCAGCAGCCCGGGGGACTATGGCTACACCTTC.

The rearrangement links TRBV7-9 to TRBJ1-1, with unresolved D. This CDR3 has 14 residues. Germline V gene lookup returns CDR1 SEHNR and CDR2 FQNEAQ (reference sequence). The V and J ends lost 5 bases and 0 bases respectively, with 10 bases between them. DNA for the CDR3: TGTGCCAGCAGCCTGACAACGGTGAACACTGAAGCTTTCTTT. Its protein product is CASSLTTVNTEAFF.

This sequence joins TRBV6-5 and TRBJ2-3; 8 bases line up with TRBD1. V gave up 7 bases and J gave up 6 bases; unmatched junction bases: 6. Germline CDR1 is MNHEY and CDR2 is SVGAGI. The CDR3 is made up of 13 amino acids. The CDR3 region is CASKTTGVDTQYF. Here the CDR3 DNA reads TGTGCCAGCAAGACGACAGGGGTTGATACGCAGTATTTT.

The chain links TRBV29-1 to TRBJ2-5, with 11 positions matching TRBD1. V shed 6 bases and J 5 bases; nucleotides not matched to a gene: 8. This CDR3 is 14 amino acids long. Germline V gene lookup returns CDR1 SQVTM and CDR2 ANQGSEA. The CDR3 protein is CSVPGTGGLETQYF. The CDR3 DNA is TGCAGCGTGCCCGGGACAGGGGGTTTGGAGACCCAGTACTTC.